The 20 T cell receptor beta chains presented below share a single source sample, sequenced in a study of regulatory T cells in long-lasting Graves disease. The time point is: persistent/refractory GD, antithyroid drugs over 5 years with positive TRAb. There was RNA extracted from PBMCs, and the TCR library was made from it. Arm-PCR of CDR3 regions and iRepertoire HTBI primers were used to build TCR beta libraries. TCRdb used MiXCR to reprocess the multiplex PCR reads, holding one entry per CDR3 protein. The sample carries around 510,000 distinct CDR3 sequences, around 21% recorded once. The sample was peripheral blood mononuclear cells (PBMCs), taken when the disease was refractory, from a patient treated with antithyroid drugs. The receptors derive from a female donor with Graves disease.

The chain recombines TRBV5-4 with TRBJ2-2; maybe TRBD1 (5 bases). Germline assignment: CDR1 SGHNT and CDR2 YYREEE (reference sequence). The V and J ends lost 3 bases and 6 bases respectively, with 18 bases between them. The CDR3 spans 16 residues. The CDR3 coding sequence is TGTGCCAGCAGCTCCGACCCAGGGCAAAGGGCCGGGGAGCTGTTTTTT. Its translation: CASSSDPGQRAGELFF. The full variable domain, its missing parts supplied by reference TRBV5-4 and TRBJ2-2, is ETGVTQSPTHLIKTRGQQVTLRCSSQSGHNTVSWYQQALGQGPQFIFQYYREEENGRGNFPPRFSGLQFPNYSSELNVNALELDDSALYLCASSSDPGQRAGELFFGEGSRLTVL.

At least ten counts were recorded for this clonotype. The chain links TRBV3-1 to TRBJ1-1; D is uncertain. Germline-derived CDR1 and CDR2 are LGHDT and YNNKEL (reference sequence). V was cut by 0 bases and J by 5 bases, with 25 bases left in between. The CDR3 extends over 19 amino acids. CDR3 sequence: CASSQDSWFSLNGRTEAFF. The CDR3 bases are TGTGCCAGCAGCCAAGATTCATGGTTCTCTCTCAATGGGAGGACTGAAGCTTTCTTT. The variable domain in full, with the rest retrieved from reference TRBV3-1 and TRBJ1-1, is DTAVSQTPKYLVTQMGNDKSIKCEQNLGHDTMYWYKQDSKKFLKIMFSYNNKELIINETVPNRFSPKSPDKAHLNLHINSLELGDSAVYFCASSQDSWFSLNGRTEAFFGQGTRLTVV.

The genes are TRBV6-9 and TRBJ2-7; D is ambiguous. Germline assignment: CDR1 MNHGY and CDR2 SVAAGI. CDR3 length equals 15 residues. V lost 4 bases and J 2 bases, leaving 15 bases between the germline ends. The CDR3 is CASSSPVPEPYEQYF. CDR3 DNA: TGTGCCAGCAGTTCCCCGGTCCCTGAGCCCTACGAGCAGTACTTC.

This clonotype came up many times. V usage is TRBV24-1 and J usage is TRBJ2-5; 9 nucleotides match TRBD2. The germline gives CDR1 KGHDR, CDR2 SFDVKD. Losses at the gene ends were 0 bases for V and 5 bases for J; bases not matched to a gene: 9. The CDR3 runs 17 residues. This CDR3 is CATSDLTTSGGVETQYF. The CDR3 region has the DNA TGTGCCACCAGTGATTTGACGACTAGCGGAGGTGTGGAGACCCAGTACTTC.

Of note for this clonotype: It is likely a read error, because the conserved phenylalanine at the end of the CDR3 is missing. CDR3 in DNA: TGTGCCAGCAGTTTAGGCACATCCGGAAACACCATATATCTT. Amino acid sequence: CASSLGTSGNTIYL. The genes are TRBV12-3 or TRBV12-4 and TRBJ1-3; D is unresolved. V lost 1 base to trimming and J lost 4 bases, with 8 bases between them. The CDR3 spans 14 residues.

This clonotype was seen many times. V is TRBV28 and J is TRBJ2-5; TRBD1 matches at 9 bases. Germline trimming cut 3 bases from V and 4 bases from J; bases unmatched to any gene: 12. CDR3 size: 17 residues. CDR1 and CDR2 (germline): MDHEN, SYDVKM. The CDR3 DNA sequence: TGTGCCAGCAGTTTGTATATTACAGGGGGCTATGGAGAGACCCAGTACTTC. It specifies CASSLYITGGYGETQYF.

The chain links TRBV6-1 to TRBJ2-5, with D perhaps TRBD1 or TRBD2 (5 bases each). Germline V CDR1 and CDR2: MNHNS, SASEGT. The ends were cut back, 6 bases at V and 4 bases at J, with 21 bases in the middle. This CDR3 spans 16 amino acids. The DNA of the CDR3 is TGTGCCAGCAGCCCAACCCCGGGGCTAGCCCTAGAGACCCAGTACTTC. Translated, it gives CASSPTPGLALETQYF.

This clonotype was observed at least ten times. This chain joins TRBV28 and TRBJ2-7; the match to TRBD2 covers 10 bases. The trim removed 6 bases at V and 5 bases at J, leaving 7 bases unmatched. Germline CDR1 reads MDHEN; CDR2 reads SYDVKM. The CDR3 length is 14 residues. The CDR3 coding sequence is TGTGCCAGCAGCGTCCTAGCGGGAGTCCACGAGCAGTACTTC. Protein product: CASSVLAGVHEQYF.

The chain uses TRBV27 and TRBJ2-2, with 8 bases lining up with TRBD2. The CDR3 runs to 17 residues. The germline CDR1 and CDR2 sequences are MNHEY and SMNVEV (reference sequence). Trimming at V came to 5 bases and at J to 7 bases, leaving 15 bases not matched to a gene. The CDR3 bases are TGTGCCAGCAGTCCCCCGGGGGCGGGAGGAGGAATCGGGGAGCTGTTTTTT. Translation: CASSPPGAGGGIGELFF.

This clonotype was picked up many times. The chain uses TRBV5-1 and TRBJ2-7; perhaps TRBD1 as D (6 bases). The CDR3 sequence is 15 residues long. Trimming cost V 0 bases and J 2 bases, with 12 bases left between them. CDR1 and CDR2 (germline): SGHRS, YFSETQ. In DNA form, the CDR3 reads TGCGCCAGCAGCTTGGGGCAGGGGTGGACCTACGAGCAGTACTTC. Protein: CASSLGQGWTYEQYF.

A few counts support this clonotype. This chain connects TRBV28 to TRBJ2-3; D remains ambiguous. CDR3 length: 12 residues. Germline lookup yields CDR1 MDHEN and CDR2 SYDVKM. V lost 7 bases and J 4 bases, leaving 9 bases between the germline ends. For the CDR3, the DNA is TGTGCCAGCATGGGCGGAGCAGATACGCAGTATTTT. It yields the protein CASMGGADTQYF.

This clonotype was counted at least ten times. This chain connects TRBV6-1 to TRBJ1-5; D possibly corresponds to TRBD1 (5 bases). Trimming shortened V by 1 base and J by 2 bases, and 9 bases separated the two germline ends. CDR3 length equals 15 residues. The germline V gene has CDR1 MNHNS and CDR2 SASEGT. Here the CDR3 reads CASSEVGVGNQPQHF. The CDR3 DNA reads TGTGCCAGCAGTGAAGTAGGGGTTGGCAATCAGCCCCAGCATTTT.

This clonotype was counted at least ten times. The chain carries TRBV11-3 and TRBJ2-1; the D call may be TRBD1 or TRBD2 (6 bases each). Trimming took 1 base from V and 1 from J, leaving 8 bases between them. There are 15 residues in the CDR3. Germline-derived CDR1 and CDR2 are SGHNT and YENEEA. Here the CDR3 DNA reads TGTGCCAGCAGCTTAGGGGGGGCGTCCTACAATGAGCAGTTCTTC. Encoded protein: CASSLGGASYNEQFF.

This clonotype was counted only a few times. This chain connects TRBV3-1 to TRBJ2-7; D is unclear. V dropped 3 bases and J dropped 11 bases, with 11 bases sitting between them. The CDR3 runs to 11 residues. Germline V gene sequence: CDR1 LGHDT, CDR2 YNNKEL (reference sequence). The CDR3 nucleotides read TGTGCCAGCAGCCACGACACCCGAGAGTACTTC. Translation gives CASSHDTREYF.

This clonotype was counted at least ten times. The chain employs TRBV12-3 or TRBV12-4 and TRBJ2-5; no firm D call. V shed 8 bases and J shed 4 bases, with 8 bases lying between them. The CDR3 is made up of 11 amino acids. This CDR3 reads CASLFGETQYF. As DNA, the CDR3 is TGTGCCAGCCTATTCGGAGAGACCCAGTACTTC.

In its sample, this clonotype was seen a few times. This sequence joins TRBV27 and TRBJ2-3; 7 nucleotides match TRBD2. The CDR3 sequence is 15 residues long. J gave up 6 bases and V 5 bases, and 11 bases lay outside the gene matches. CDR1 is MNHEY, CDR2 SMNVEV, per germline (reference sequence). The CDR3: CASSTQRDFTDTQYF. CDR3 DNA: TGTGCCAGCAGTACCCAGCGGGATTTTACCGATACGCAGTATTTT.

This clonotype has only a few counts. The chain couples TRBV29-1 to TRBJ2-6; perhaps TRBD1 as D (5 bases). The germline V gene encodes CDR1 SQVTM and CDR2 ANQGSEA. The CDR3 contains 18 residues. V lost 1 base, J lost 0 bases, and 16 bases lay in between. The CDR3 coding sequence is TGCAGCGTTGAAGCAGGGTTTCATTTAGTCTCTGGGGCCAACGTCCTGACTTTC. Translation: CSVEAGFHLVSGANVLTF.

This clonotype was seen more than once but under ten times. The V call is TRBV18, the J call TRBJ1-1; TRBD1 might be the D (5 bases). The CDR3 contains 15 residues. Germline lookup yields CDR1 KGHSH and CDR2 LQKENI. Trimming took off 0 bases at V and 0 bases at J, with 8 bases between the two ends. CDR3: CASSPPTQVNTEAFF. In nucleotides, the CDR3 is TGTGCCAGCTCACCACCGACACAGGTGAACACTGAAGCTTTCTTT. Full variable domain (remainder filled in from reference TRBV18 and TRBJ1-1): NAGVMQNPRHLVRRRGQEARLRCSPMKGHSHVYWYRQLPEEGLKFMVYLQKENIIDESGMPKERFSAEFPKEGPSILRIQQVVRGDSAAYFCASSPPTQVNTEAFFGQGTRLTVV.

In its sample, this clonotype was seen many times. The gene calls are TRBV13 and TRBJ2-3; a weak D match, TRBD2 (6 bases). The ends were cut back, 8 bases at V and 7 bases at J, with 22 bases in the middle. Germline values: CDR1 PRHDT, CDR2 FYEKMQ (reference sequence). The CDR3 is made up of 15 amino acids. The chain's CDR3 is CASQASRDFLNTQYF. The CDR3 DNA is TGTGCCAGCCAGGCGAGCCGGGACTTCCTTAATACGCAGTATTTT.

This chain uses TRBV29-1 with TRBJ2-7; 11 nucleotides agree with TRBD2. CDR1 is SQVTM and CDR2 is ANQGSEA in the germline V gene. CDR3 length: 12 residues. V trimming: 7 bases; J trimming: 3 bases; junction bases outside the gene matches: 2. The CDR3 reads CSAGTSGYEQYF. Here the CDR3 DNA reads TGCAGCGCCGGGACTAGCGGCTACGAGCAGTACTTC.